Shown below are 6 T cell receptor beta chains from a single sample sequenced in a study of blood T cell repertoires in COVID-19. Profiled with immunoSEQ multiplex PCR; TCRdb holds only in-frame clones, not every one. The sample lists 250,000 to 350,000 clones; about 85% were seen once. The specimen sequenced was peripheral blood. These receptors originate from a woman in her forties or fifties who had recovered from COVID-19.

The rearrangement joins TRBV6-2 or TRBV6-3 to TRBJ2-2; 12 bases are a match to TRBD2. The CDR3 consists of 19 residues. V trimming: 4 bases; J trimming: 2 bases; junction bases outside the gene matches: 11. Germline lookup yields CDR1 MNHEY and CDR2 SVGEGT. CDR3: CASSFPGTSGSKNTGELFF. The CDR3 DNA reads TGTGCCAGCAGTTTCCCCGGGACTAGCGGGTCCAAAAACACCGGGGAGCTGTTTTTT.

This chain links TRBV3-1 (or the pseudogene TRBV3-2) with TRBJ2-7, with 7 positions matching TRBD2. The CDR3 has 15 amino acids. V lost 5 bases, J lost 2 bases, and 9 bases stayed unmatched. The germline V gene encodes CDR1 LGHDT and CDR2 YNNKEL (reference sequence). CDR3: CASSRDILATYEQYF. CDR3 DNA sequence: TGTGCCAGCAGCAGGGATATACTAGCGACCTACGAGCAGTACTTC.

The chain uses TRBV19 and TRBJ1-2; D perhaps matches TRBD1 (6 bases). Between the trimmed V and J ends, which lost 3 bases and 6 bases, there was a span of 14 bases. The CDR3 consists of 14 residues. Germline CDR1 reads LNHDA; CDR2 reads SQIVND (reference sequence). The CDR3 sequence: CASSIDRLADGYTF. The CDR3 bases are TGTGCCAGTAGTATTGACAGGCTGGCTGATGGCTACACCTTC.

The chain couples TRBV19 to TRBJ2-3; possibly TRBD2 for D (5 bases). The germline CDR1 and CDR2 sequences are LNHDA and SQIVND (reference sequence). V lost 2 bases, J lost 1 base, and 13 bases lay in between. The CDR3 extends over 16 amino acids. Written as DNA, the CDR3 is TGTGCCAGTAGTATATTTTCTTCCGGGGGCACAGATACGCAGTATTTT. Translation gives CASSIFSSGGTDTQYF.

The rearrangement uses TRBV29-1 and TRBJ2-1; TRBD2 matches at 7 bases. Losses at the gene ends were 0 bases for V and 6 bases for J; bases not matched to a gene: 8. CDR1 is SQVTM and CDR2 is ANQGSEA in the germline V gene. The CDR3 is made up of 15 amino acids. The CDR3 is CSVEDPGGLGNEQFF. Written as DNA, the CDR3 is TGCAGCGTTGAAGATCCGGGGGGACTGGGCAATGAGCAGTTCTTC.

The gene calls are TRBV27 and TRBJ2-5, with D uncertain. The CDR3 contains 12 residues. Germline values: CDR1 MNHEY, CDR2 SMNVEV (reference sequence). Trimming shortened V by 5 bases and J by 4 bases, and 8 bases separated the two germline ends. The CDR3 DNA sequence: TGTGCCAGCAGTCAGCGCCTAGAGACCCAGTACTTC. Amino acid sequence: CASSQRLETQYF.